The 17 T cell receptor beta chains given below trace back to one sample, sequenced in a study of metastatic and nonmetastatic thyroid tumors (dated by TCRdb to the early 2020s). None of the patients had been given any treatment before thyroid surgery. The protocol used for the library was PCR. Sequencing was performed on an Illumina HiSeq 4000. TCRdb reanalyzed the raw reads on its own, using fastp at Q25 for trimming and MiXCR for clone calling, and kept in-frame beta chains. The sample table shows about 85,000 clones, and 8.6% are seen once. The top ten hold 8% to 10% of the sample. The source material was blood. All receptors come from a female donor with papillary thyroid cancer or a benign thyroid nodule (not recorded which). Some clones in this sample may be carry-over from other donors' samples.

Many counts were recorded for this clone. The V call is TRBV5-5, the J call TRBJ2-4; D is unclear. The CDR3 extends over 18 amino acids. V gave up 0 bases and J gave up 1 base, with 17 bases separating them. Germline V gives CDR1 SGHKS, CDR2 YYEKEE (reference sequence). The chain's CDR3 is CASSLGWVTLSAKNIQYF. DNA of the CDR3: TGTGCCAGCAGCTTGGGGTGGGTGACCCTCTCTGCCAAAAACATTCAGTACTTC.

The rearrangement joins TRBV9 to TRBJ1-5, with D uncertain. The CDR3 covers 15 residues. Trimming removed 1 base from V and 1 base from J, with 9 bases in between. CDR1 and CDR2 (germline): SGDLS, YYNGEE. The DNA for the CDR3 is TGTGCCAGCAGCGTATGGCTGGGGAGCAATCAGCCCCAGCATTTT. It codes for CASSVWLGSNQPQHF.

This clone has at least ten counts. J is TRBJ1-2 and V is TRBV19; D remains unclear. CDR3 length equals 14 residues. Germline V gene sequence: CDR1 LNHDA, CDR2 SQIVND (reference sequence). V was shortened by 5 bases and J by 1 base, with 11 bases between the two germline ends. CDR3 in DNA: TGTGCCAGTAGTTTCTCTTCTGGTAACTATGGCTACACCTTC. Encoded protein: CASSFSSGNYGYTF.

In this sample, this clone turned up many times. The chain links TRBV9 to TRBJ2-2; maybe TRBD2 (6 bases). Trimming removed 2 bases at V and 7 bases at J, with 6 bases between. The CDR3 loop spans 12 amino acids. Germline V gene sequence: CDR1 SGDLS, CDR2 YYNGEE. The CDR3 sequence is CASSVGGGELFF. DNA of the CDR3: TGTGCCAGCAGCGTGGGAGGCGGGGAGCTGTTTTTT.

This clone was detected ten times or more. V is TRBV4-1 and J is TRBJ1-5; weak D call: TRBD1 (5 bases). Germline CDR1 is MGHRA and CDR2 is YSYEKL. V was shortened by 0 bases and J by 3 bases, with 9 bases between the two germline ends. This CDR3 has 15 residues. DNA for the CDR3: TGCGCCAGCAGCCAAGAAGGACAAGACAATCAGCCCCAGCATTTT. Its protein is CASSQEGQDNQPQHF.

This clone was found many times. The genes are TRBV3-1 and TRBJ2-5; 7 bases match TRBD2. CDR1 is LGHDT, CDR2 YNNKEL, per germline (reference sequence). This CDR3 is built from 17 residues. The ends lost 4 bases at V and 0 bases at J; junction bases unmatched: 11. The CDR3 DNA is TGTGCCAGCAGCCCCCTCCGGGAGCGGGGCTACCAAGAGACCCAGTACTTC. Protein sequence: CASSPLRERGYQETQYF.

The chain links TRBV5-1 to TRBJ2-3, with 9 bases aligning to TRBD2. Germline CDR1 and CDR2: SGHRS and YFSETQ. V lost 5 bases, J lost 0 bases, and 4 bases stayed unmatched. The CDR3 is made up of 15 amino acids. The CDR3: CASRLAGESTDTQYF. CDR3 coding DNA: TGCGCCAGCAGATTAGCGGGGGAAAGCACAGATACGCAGTATTTT. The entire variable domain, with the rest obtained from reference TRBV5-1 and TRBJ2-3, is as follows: KAGVTQTPRYLIKTRGQQVTLSCSPISGHRSVSWYQQTPGQGLQFLFEYFSETQRNKGNFPGRFSGRQFSNSRSEMNVSTLELGDSALYLCASRLAGESTDTQYFGPGTRLTVL.

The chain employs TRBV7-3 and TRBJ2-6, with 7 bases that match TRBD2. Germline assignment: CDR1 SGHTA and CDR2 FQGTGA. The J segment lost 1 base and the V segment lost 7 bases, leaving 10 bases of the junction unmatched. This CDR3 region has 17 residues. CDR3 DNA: TGTGCCAGCACCTCCGGACTAGGACGATCTGGGGCCAACGTCCTGACTTTC. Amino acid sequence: CASTSGLGRSGANVLTF.

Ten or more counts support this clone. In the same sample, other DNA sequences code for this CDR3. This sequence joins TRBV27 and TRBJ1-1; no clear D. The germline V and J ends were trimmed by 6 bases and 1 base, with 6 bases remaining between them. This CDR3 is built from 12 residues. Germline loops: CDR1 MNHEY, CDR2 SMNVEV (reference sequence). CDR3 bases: TGTGCCAGCAGCCGGGGGAACACTGAAGCTTTCTTT. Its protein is CASSRGNTEAFF.

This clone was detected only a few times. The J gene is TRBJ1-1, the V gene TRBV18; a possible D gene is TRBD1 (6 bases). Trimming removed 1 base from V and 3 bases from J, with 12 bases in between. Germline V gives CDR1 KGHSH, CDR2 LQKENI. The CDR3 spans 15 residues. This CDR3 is CASSPRGRKDTEAFF. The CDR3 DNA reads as TGTGCCAGCTCACCACGGGGGCGCAAGGACACTGAAGCTTTCTTT.

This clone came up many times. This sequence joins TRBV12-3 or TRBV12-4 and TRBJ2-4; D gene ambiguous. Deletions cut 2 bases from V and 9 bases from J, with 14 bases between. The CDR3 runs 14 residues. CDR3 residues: CASSLTASVGIQYF. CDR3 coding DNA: TGTGCCAGCAGTTTAACGGCCTCGGTGGGCATTCAGTACTTC.

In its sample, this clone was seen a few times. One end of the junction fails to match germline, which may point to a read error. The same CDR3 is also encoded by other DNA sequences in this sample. The CDR3 DNA is TGTGCAAGCAGCTTAAATGAGAATCAGCCCCAGCACTTT. This sequence encodes CASSLNENQPQHF. The gene calls are TRBV7-3 and TRBJ1-5, with D hard to call. The CDR3 runs to 13 residues. Germline-derived CDR1 and CDR2 are SGHTA and FQGTGA.

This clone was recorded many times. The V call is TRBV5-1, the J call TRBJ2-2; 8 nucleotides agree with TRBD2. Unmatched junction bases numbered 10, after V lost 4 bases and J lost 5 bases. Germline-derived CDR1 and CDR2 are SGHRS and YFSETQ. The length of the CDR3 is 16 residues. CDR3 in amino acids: CASSRSSGGKTGELFF. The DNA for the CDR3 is TGCGCCAGCAGCAGATCGTCGGGGGGGAAGACCGGGGAGCTGTTTTTT.

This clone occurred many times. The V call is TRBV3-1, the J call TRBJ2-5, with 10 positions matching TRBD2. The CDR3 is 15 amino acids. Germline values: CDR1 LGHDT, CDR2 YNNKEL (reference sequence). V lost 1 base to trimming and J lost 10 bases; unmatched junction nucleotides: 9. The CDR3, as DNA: TGTGCCAGCAGCCAAGGGACTAGCGGAGGCTGGAGCCAGTACTTC. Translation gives CASSQGTSGGWSQYF.

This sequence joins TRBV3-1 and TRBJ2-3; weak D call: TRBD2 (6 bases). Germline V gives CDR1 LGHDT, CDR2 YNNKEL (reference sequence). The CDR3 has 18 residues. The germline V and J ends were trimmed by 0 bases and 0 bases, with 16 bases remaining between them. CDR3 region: CASSQEIYGGTSTDTQYF. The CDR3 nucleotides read TGTGCCAGCAGCCAAGAAATTTATGGCGGGACTAGCACAGATACGCAGTATTTT.

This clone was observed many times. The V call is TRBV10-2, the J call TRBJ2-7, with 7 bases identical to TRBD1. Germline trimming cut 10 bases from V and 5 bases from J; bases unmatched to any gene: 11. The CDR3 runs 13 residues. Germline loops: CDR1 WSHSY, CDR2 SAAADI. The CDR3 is CATSAGQGDEQYF. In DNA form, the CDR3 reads TGCGCCACCTCGGCAGGGCAGGGGGACGAGCAGTACTTC.

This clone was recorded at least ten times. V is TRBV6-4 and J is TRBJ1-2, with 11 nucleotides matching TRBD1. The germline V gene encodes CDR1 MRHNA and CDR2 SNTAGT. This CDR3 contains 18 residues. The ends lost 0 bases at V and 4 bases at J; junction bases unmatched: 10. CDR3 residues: CASSDSGQGAGYRYGYTF. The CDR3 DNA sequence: TGTGCCAGCAGTGACTCTGGACAGGGGGCTGGCTATCGCTATGGCTACACCTTC.